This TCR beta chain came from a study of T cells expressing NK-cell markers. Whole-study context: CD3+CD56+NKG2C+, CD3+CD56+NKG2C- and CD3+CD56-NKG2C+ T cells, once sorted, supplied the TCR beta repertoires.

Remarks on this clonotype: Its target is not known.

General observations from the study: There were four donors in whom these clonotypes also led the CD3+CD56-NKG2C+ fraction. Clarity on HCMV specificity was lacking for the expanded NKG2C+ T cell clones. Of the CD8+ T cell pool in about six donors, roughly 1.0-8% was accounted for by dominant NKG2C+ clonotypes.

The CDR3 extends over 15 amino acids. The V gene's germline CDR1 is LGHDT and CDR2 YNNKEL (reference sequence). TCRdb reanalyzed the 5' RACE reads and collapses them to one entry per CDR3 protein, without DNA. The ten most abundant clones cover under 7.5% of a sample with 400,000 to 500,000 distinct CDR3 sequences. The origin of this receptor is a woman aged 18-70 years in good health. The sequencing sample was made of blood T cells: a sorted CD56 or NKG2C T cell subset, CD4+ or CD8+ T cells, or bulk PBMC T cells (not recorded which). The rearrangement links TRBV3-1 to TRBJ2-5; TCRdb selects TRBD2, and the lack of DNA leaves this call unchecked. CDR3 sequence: CASSQLSGGQETQYF.